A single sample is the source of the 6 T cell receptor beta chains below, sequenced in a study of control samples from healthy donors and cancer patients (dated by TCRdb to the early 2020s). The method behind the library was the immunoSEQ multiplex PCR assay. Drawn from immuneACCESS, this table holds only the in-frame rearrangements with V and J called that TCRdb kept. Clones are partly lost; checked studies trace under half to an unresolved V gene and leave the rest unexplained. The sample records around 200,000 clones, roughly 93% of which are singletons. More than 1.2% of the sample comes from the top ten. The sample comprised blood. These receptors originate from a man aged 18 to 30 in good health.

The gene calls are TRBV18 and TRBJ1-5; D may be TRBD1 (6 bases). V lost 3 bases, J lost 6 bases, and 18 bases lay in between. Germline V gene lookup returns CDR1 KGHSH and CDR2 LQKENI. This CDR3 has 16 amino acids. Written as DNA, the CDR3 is TGTGCCAGCTCACCCGGCCAGGGGCGAACGAGTCAGCCCCAGCATTTT. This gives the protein CASSPGQGRTSQPQHF.

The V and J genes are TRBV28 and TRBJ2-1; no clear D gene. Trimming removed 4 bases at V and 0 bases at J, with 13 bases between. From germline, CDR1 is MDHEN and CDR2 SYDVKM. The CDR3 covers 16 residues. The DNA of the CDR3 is TGTGCCAGCAGTTCCCCGTCAGCCGCCTCCTACAATGAGCAGTTCTTC. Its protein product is CASSSPSAASYNEQFF.

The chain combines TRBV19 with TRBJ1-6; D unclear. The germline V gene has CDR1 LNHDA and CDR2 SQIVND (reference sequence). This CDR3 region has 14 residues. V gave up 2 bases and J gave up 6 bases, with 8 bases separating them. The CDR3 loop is CASSIHSLNSPLHF. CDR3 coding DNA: TGTGCCAGTAGTATACACAGCCTTAATTCACCCCTCCACTTT.

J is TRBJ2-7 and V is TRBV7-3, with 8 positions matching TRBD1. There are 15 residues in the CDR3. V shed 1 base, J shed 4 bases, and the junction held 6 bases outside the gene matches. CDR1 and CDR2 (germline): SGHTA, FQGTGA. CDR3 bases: TGTGCCAGCAGCTTAAATCCAGGGGGCGGGTACGAGCAGTACTTC. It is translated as CASSLNPGGGYEQYF.

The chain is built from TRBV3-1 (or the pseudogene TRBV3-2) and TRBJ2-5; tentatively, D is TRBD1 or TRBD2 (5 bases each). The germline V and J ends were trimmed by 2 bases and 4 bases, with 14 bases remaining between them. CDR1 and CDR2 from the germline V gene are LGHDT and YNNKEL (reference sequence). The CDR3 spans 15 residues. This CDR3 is CASSQLRGAIETQYF. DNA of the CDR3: TGTGCCAGCAGCCAATTAAGAGGGGCAATAGAGACCCAGTACTTC.

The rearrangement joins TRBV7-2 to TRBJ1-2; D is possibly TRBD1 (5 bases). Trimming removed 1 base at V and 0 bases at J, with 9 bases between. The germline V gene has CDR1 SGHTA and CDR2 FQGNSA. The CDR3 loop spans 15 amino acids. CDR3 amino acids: CASSLVGVSNYGYTF. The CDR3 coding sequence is TGTGCCAGCAGCTTAGTGGGGGTCTCTAACTATGGCTACACCTTC.